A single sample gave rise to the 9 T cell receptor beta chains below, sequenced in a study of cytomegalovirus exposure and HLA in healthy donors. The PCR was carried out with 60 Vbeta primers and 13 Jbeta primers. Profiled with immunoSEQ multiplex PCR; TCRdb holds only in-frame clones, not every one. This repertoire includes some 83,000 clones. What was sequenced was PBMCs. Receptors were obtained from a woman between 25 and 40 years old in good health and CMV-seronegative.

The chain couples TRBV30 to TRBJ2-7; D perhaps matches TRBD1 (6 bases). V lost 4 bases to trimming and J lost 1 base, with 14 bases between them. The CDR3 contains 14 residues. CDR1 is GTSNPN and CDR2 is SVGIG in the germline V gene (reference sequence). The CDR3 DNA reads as TGTGCCTGGACTCCGGACAGAGTGTCCTACGAGCAGTACTTC. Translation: CAWTPDRVSYEQYF.

CDR3: CASSPKGLPYEQYF. DNA for the CDR3: TGTGCCAGCAGTCCTAAGGGACTTCCCTACGAGCAGTACTTC. The genes are TRBV27 and TRBJ2-7, with D perhaps TRBD2 (6 bases). The CDR3 sequence is 14 residues long. Germline V gene sequence: CDR1 MNHEY, CDR2 SMNVEV (reference sequence). The V and J ends lost 5 bases and 2 bases respectively, with 13 bases between them.

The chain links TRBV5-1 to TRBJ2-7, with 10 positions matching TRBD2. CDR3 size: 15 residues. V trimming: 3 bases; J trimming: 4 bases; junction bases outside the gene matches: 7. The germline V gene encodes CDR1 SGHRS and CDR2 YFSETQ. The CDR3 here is CASSWLAGDSYEQYF. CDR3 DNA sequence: TGCGCCAGCAGCTGGCTAGCGGGAGATTCTTACGAGCAGTACTTC.

In DNA form, the CDR3 reads TGCGCCAGCAGCTTGAGCAGGGGCACAGATACGCAGTATTTT. It translates to CASSLSRGTDTQYF. V usage is TRBV5-1 and J usage is TRBJ2-3, with a tentative D call TRBD1 (5 bases). The length of the CDR3 is 14 residues. Trimming cost V 1 base and J 1 base, with 7 bases left between them. Germline V gene sequence: CDR1 SGHRS, CDR2 YFSETQ.

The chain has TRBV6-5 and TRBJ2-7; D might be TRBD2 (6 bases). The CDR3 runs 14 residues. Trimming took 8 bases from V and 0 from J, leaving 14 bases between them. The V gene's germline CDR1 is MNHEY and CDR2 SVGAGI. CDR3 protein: CASREPGSSYEQYF. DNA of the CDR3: TGTGCCAGCCGCGAGCCCGGGAGCTCCTACGAGCAGTACTTC.

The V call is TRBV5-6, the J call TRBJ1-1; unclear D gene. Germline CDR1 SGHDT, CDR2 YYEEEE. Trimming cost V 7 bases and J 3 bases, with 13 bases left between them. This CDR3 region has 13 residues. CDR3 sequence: CASAGVKDTEAFF. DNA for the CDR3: TGTGCCAGCGCGGGAGTGAAAGACACTGAAGCTTTCTTT.

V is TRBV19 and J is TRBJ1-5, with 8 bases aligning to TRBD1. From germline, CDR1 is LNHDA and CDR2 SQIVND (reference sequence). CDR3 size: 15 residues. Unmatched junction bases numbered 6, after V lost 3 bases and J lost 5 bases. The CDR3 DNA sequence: TGTGCCAGTAGTATGGTTGTCAGGGGGCATCAGCCCCAGCATTTT. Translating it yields CASSMVVRGHQPQHF.

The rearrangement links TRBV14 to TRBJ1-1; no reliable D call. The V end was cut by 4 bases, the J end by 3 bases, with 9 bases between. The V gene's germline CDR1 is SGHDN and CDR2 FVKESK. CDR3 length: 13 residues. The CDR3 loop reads CASSPYGDTEAFF. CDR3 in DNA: TGTGCCAGCAGCCCATACGGGGACACTGAAGCTTTCTTT.

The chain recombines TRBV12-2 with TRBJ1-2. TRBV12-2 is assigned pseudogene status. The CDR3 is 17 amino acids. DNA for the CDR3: TGTGCAAGTCGCTTTTGGGGAGAACCAACAATACAAAATGGCTACACCTTC. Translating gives CASRFWGEPTIQNGYTF.